The source of this TCR beta chain is a study of T cells in localized non-small cell lung cancer. This clone was observed a handful of times. CDR3 length: 15 amino acids. V gave up 3 bases and J gave up 0 bases, with 12 bases separating them. CDR1 and CDR2 (germline): SGHRS, YFSETQ. The assay was immunoSEQ multiplex PCR, and TCRdb's table has in-frame clones only and misses some. The table has several thousand clones, nearly 90% seen once. This sequence was found in a female donor at least 60 years old with stage II squamous cell lung carcinoma. The genes are TRBV5-1 and TRBJ1-1; D gene unclear. The material was peripheral blood, obtained before any cancer treatment. CDR3 bases: TGCGCCAGCAGCTCGGATCAAGGAATGAACACTGAAGCTTTCTTT. Translating it yields CASSSDQGMNTEAFF.